Shown below are 15 T cell receptor beta chains from a single sample sequenced in a study of brain T cells in children with intractable seizures. The assay was immunoSEQ multiplex PCR, and TCRdb's table has in-frame clones only and misses some. This table has 88,000 or so clones, around nine tenths appearing once. The specimen was peripheral blood, collected at surgery. The origin of the receptors is a girl aged 2-10 years with Rasmussen encephalitis and intractable seizures.

V gene TRBV7-9 combines with J gene TRBJ1-1; D is undetermined. The germline CDR1 and CDR2 sequences are SEHNR and FQNEAQ (reference sequence). There are 15 residues in the CDR3. Between the trimmed V and J ends, which lost 4 bases and 0 bases, there was a span of 12 bases. The CDR3 region is CASSSPSNLNTEAFF. The DNA of the CDR3 is TGTGCCAGCAGCTCACCATCCAATTTGAACACTGAAGCTTTCTTT.

The genes are TRBV19 and TRBJ2-7; D is perhaps TRBD2 (5 bases). The CDR3 has 14 amino acids. Germline CDR1 and CDR2: LNHDA and SQIVND (reference sequence). V shed 8 bases and J shed 2 bases, with 16 bases lying between them. The CDR3 region is CASAGLKGPYEQYF. The CDR3 nucleotides read TGTGCCAGTGCGGGTCTTAAAGGGCCCTACGAGCAGTACTTC.

The count of this clone is one. The chain carries TRBV29-1 and TRBJ1-5, with a possible D match to TRBD1 (5 bases). V was shortened by 1 base and J by 5 bases, with 9 bases between the two germline ends. CDR1 and CDR2 from the germline V gene are SQVTM and ANQGSEA. CDR3 length equals 13 residues. Written as DNA, the CDR3 is TGCAGCGTTGAAGGGGGGGAGCATCAGCCCCAGCATTTT. Translation: CSVEGGEHQPQHF.

The chain is built from TRBV10-3 and TRBJ2-7, with TRBD1 matching over 10 bases. The CDR3 contains 14 residues. V lost 4 bases to trimming and J lost 6 bases; unmatched junction nucleotides: 6. CDR1 is ENHRY, CDR2 SYGVKD, per germline. The CDR3 here is CAISGGRTGGEQYF. The CDR3, as DNA: TGTGCCATCAGTGGGGGAAGGACAGGGGGCGAGCAGTACTTC.

This clone was counted a single time. The chain has TRBV18 and TRBJ1-2; D not certain. CDR1 and CDR2 (germline): KGHSH, LQKENI. V lost 6 bases, J lost 1 base, and 18 bases lay in between. This CDR3 has 16 residues. The CDR3 bases are TGTGCCAGCTCCCTCAAGGTCGGCGAGTTTAACTATGGCTACACCTTC. This sequence encodes CASSLKVGEFNYGYTF.

This chain uses TRBV27 with TRBJ2-5, with a tentative D call TRBD1 (5 bases). The CDR3 spans 11 residues. V lost 7 bases and J 6 bases, leaving 9 bases between the germline ends. Germline values: CDR1 MNHEY, CDR2 SMNVEV (reference sequence). The CDR3 is CASTQGQTQYF. DNA of the CDR3: TGTGCCAGCACGCAGGGTCAGACCCAGTACTTC.

V is TRBV9 and J is TRBJ1-1; no clear D. Between the trimmed V and J ends, which lost 2 bases and 3 bases, there was a span of 11 bases. Germline CDR1 and CDR2: SGDLS and YYNGEE. The CDR3 is 14 residues long. The CDR3 DNA reads as TGTGCCAGCAGCGTGTCCGGTCGGGACACTGAAGCTTTCTTT. Its protein product is CASSVSGRDTEAFF.

This chain joins TRBV4-1 and TRBJ1-2; D ambiguous. The V gene's germline CDR1 is MGHRA and CDR2 YSYEKL. V lost 0 bases to trimming and J lost 8 bases, with 4 bases between them. The CDR3 covers 11 residues. The CDR3 sequence: CASSQDDGYTF. In nucleotides, the CDR3 is TGCGCCAGCAGCCAAGACGACGGCTACACCTTC.

This chain joins TRBV5-1 and TRBJ2-1; D uncertain. V was clipped by 6 bases and J by 4 bases, with 11 bases between them. Looked up from germline, CDR1 is SGHRS and CDR2 is YFSETQ. The CDR3 extends over 13 amino acids. The CDR3 DNA follows: TGCGCCAGCAAGGAACGGGCGTACAATGAGCAGTTCTTC. It encodes CASKERAYNEQFF.

V usage is TRBV5-1 and J usage is TRBJ2-5; 8 bases are shared with TRBD2. The J segment lost 4 bases and the V segment lost 1 base, leaving 0 bases of the junction unmatched. The CDR3 spans 13 residues. CDR1 is SGHRS, CDR2 YFSETQ, per germline. The CDR3 region has the DNA TGCGCCAGCAGCTTGCGGGGGGGAGAGACCCAGTACTTC. Protein: CASSLRGGETQYF.

This chain uses TRBV28 with TRBJ2-5; TRBD1 matches at 9 bases. The CDR3 extends over 15 amino acids. V was pared by 5 bases and J by 2 bases, with 6 bases of the junction left unmatched. CDR1 and CDR2 from the germline V gene are MDHEN and SYDVKM. The CDR3 sequence is CASSPPGTGQETQYF. The CDR3 region has the DNA TGTGCCAGCAGTCCACCGGGGACAGGGCAAGAGACCCAGTACTTC.

The V gene is TRBV27, the J gene TRBJ2-7; weak D call: TRBD2 (5 bases). Between the trimmed V and J ends, which lost 5 bases and 2 bases, there was a span of 10 bases. This CDR3 is built from 13 residues. CDR1 is MNHEY, CDR2 SMNVEV, per germline (reference sequence). The CDR3, as DNA: TGTGCCAGCAGTCGCTCCGGGGCCTACGAGCAGTACTTC. Protein sequence: CASSRSGAYEQYF.

The chain employs TRBV7-2 and TRBJ2-1; TRBD2 might be the D (5 bases). This CDR3 has 18 residues. Trimming pared 1 base from V and 7 bases from J, leaving 23 bases between. Germline assignment: CDR1 SGHTA and CDR2 FQGNSA. As DNA, the CDR3 is TGTGCCAGCAGCTTAGTTCTCCTAGCCGGGGTTCGAAGGAATGAGCAGTTCTTC. This translates into CASSLVLLAGVRRNEQFF.

V usage is TRBV5-1 and J usage is TRBJ2-7; 7 bases are a match to TRBD2. V lost 4 bases, J lost 0 bases, and 7 bases stayed unmatched. There are 15 residues in the CDR3. Germline loops: CDR1 SGHRS, CDR2 YFSETQ. CDR3 in amino acids: CASSRGGRDSYEQYF. DNA for the CDR3: TGCGCCAGCAGCCGGGGCGGGAGAGACTCCTACGAGCAGTACTTC.

The chain carries TRBV25-1 and TRBJ2-7; D gene unclear. CDR3 length: 12 residues. Germline CDR1 and CDR2: MGHDK and SYGVNS. Trimming removed 5 bases at V and 3 bases at J, with 8 bases between. The CDR3 sequence is CASSKADYEQYF. The CDR3, as DNA: TGTGCCAGCAGTAAGGCGGACTACGAGCAGTACTTC.